Each of the 4 T cell receptor beta chains below was sequenced from the same sample in a study of cytomegalovirus exposure and HLA in healthy donors. The method was immunoSEQ multiplex PCR; TCRdb's version includes in-frame clones alone and lacks a portion of them. The table lists some 150,000 clones, roughly 91% of them singletons. Material: PBMCs. Receptor source: a young woman in good health and CMV-seropositive.

J is TRBJ2-6 and V is TRBV5-6; TRBD2 is a possible D gene (6 bases). Germline CDR1 is SGHDT and CDR2 is YYEEEE. CDR3 length: 16 residues. With 1 base removed from V and 1 base from J, the gap between germline ends came to 9 bases. The CDR3 DNA follows: TGTGCCAGCAGCTTGAGGCGGGATTCTGGGGCCAACGTCCTGACTTTC. Encoded protein: CASSLRRDSGANVLTF.

The chain uses TRBV5-1 and TRBJ2-7, with 8 nucleotides matching TRBD1. Trimming removed 5 bases from V and 5 bases from J; junction bases left unmatched: 6. The germline gives CDR1 SGHRS, CDR2 YFSETQ. This CDR3 contains 13 residues. The CDR3, as DNA: TGCGCCAGCAGTAGAGACAGGGGAGACGAGCAGTACTTC. As protein: CASSRDRGDEQYF.

This rearrangement joins TRBV4-1 to TRBJ2-1; 9 bases line up with TRBD1. Germline loops: CDR1 MGHRA, CDR2 YSYEKL. The CDR3 is 17 residues long. J gave up 6 bases and V 3 bases, and 12 bases lay outside the gene matches. CDR3 coding DNA: TGCGCCAGCAGCCAGAGAGTGACGGGACAGGGTGGCAATGAGCAGTTCTTC. Its protein is CASSQRVTGQGGNEQFF.

The chain employs TRBV4-1 and TRBJ1-3, with D uncertain. V lost 1 base and J 2 bases, leaving 21 bases between the germline ends. This CDR3 has 19 residues. Germline lookup yields CDR1 MGHRA and CDR2 YSYEKL. As DNA, the CDR3 is TGCGCCAGCAGCCAAGGGAGGGCACGGGCTAGCTCTACTGGAAACACCATATATTTT. The encoded protein is CASSQGRARASSTGNTIYF.